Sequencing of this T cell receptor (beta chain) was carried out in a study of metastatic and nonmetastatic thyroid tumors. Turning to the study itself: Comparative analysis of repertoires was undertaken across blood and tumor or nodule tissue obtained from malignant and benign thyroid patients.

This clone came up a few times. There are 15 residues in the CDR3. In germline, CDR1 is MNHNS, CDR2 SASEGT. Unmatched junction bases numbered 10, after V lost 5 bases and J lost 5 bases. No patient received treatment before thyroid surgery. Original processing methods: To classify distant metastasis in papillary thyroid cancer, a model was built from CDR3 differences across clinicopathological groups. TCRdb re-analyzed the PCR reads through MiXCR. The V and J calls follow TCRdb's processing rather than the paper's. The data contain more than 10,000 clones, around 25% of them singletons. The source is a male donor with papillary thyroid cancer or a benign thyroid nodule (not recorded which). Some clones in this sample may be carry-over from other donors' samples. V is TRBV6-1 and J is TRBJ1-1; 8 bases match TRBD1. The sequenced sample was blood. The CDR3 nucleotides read TGTGCCAGCAGTCTCCTAACAGGGGGGCGAACTGAAGCTTTCTTT. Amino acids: CASSLLTGGRTEAFF.